Shown below are 9 T cell receptor beta chains from a single sample sequenced in a study of beta chain features in type 1 diabetes. Sequenced material consisted of expressed TCRB transcripts (all of the isolated RNA was reverse transcribed). The data were produced by immunoSEQ multiplex PCR, yet TCRdb's version contains in-frame clones alone and is incomplete. Of nearly 700,000 clones in the sample, roughly an eighth were seen once. These receptors are not linked to any known antigen. General observations from the study: Type 1 diabetes patients had moderately but significantly shorter TCRB CDR3s in all four CD4+ subsets.

Sequenced input: naive CD4+ T cells from blood. The receptor set was obtained from a man younger than 35 with type 1 diabetes.

The chain combines TRBV14 with TRBJ1-1; 9 positions match TRBD1. Trimming at V came to 4 bases and at J to 6 bases, leaving 9 bases not matched to a gene. CDR3 size: 15 residues. CDR1 and CDR2 from the germline V gene are SGHDN and FVKESK. CDR3 bases: TGTGCCAGCAGCCTAAGGACAGGGGATAGCGCTGAAGCTTTCTTT. This sequence encodes CASSLRTGDSAEAFF.

The chain has TRBV18 and TRBJ1-2; D call uncertain. The CDR3 consists of 15 residues. V was pared by 3 bases and J by 3 bases, with 14 bases between. Germline values: CDR1 KGHSH, CDR2 LQKENI. In nucleotides, the CDR3 is TGTGCCAGCTCACCGAGTCCACAGTCGGACTATGGCTACACCTTC. Protein product: CASSPSPQSDYGYTF.

The gene calls are TRBV4-1 and TRBJ2-5, with 11 bases aligning to TRBD1. The CDR3 runs to 14 residues. Looked up from germline, CDR1 is MGHRA and CDR2 is YSYEKL. V dropped 4 bases and J dropped 3; count of bases not matched to a gene: 1. DNA for the CDR3: TGCGCCAGCAGCCGGGGACAGGGGGAAGAGACCCAGTACTTC. Protein: CASSRGQGEETQYF.

This clone came up a few times. The V call is TRBV5-1, the J call TRBJ1-2; no clear D gene. Trimming shortened V by 3 bases and J by 4 bases, and 13 bases separated the two germline ends. CDR1 is SGHRS and CDR2 is YFSETQ in the germline V gene. This CDR3 comprises 14 residues. Here the CDR3 DNA reads TGCGCCAGCAGCTCAGCAGATCGAGTCTATGGCTACACCTTC. It translates to CASSSADRVYGYTF.

The chain is built from TRBV7-3 and TRBJ2-1; D might be TRBD1 or TRBD2, each matching 6 bases. Germline V gene data show CDR1 as SGHTA and CDR2 as FQGTGA. V lost 4 bases to trimming and J lost 0 bases, with 16 bases between them. The CDR3 extends over 17 amino acids. CDR3 DNA: TGTGCCAGCAGCTGGAGGGGGTCCCCCAGCTCCTACAATGAGCAGTTCTTC. Amino acid sequence: CASSWRGSPSSYNEQFF.

The chain combines TRBV7-3 with TRBJ1-2; D perhaps matches TRBD1 (5 bases). In germline, CDR1 is SGHTA, CDR2 FQGTGA. CDR3 length: 14 amino acids. The V and J ends lost 4 bases and 2 bases respectively, with 11 bases between them. The CDR3 protein is CASSSETENYGYTF. DNA of the CDR3: TGTGCCAGCAGCTCGGAGACAGAGAACTATGGCTACACCTTC.

The rearrangement links TRBV5-1 to TRBJ2-4; D might be TRBD1 (6 bases). Trimming removed 7 bases from V and 2 bases from J, with 13 bases in between. This CDR3 has 14 residues. Germline V gives CDR1 SGHRS, CDR2 YFSETQ. The CDR3 nucleotides are TGCGCCAGCGAGACAGGACGAACCAAAAACATTCAGTACTTC. This encodes CASETGRTKNIQYF.

The rearrangement joins TRBV2 to TRBJ2-3; D not resolved. Looked up from germline, CDR1 is SNHLY and CDR2 is FYNNEI. V gave up 6 bases and J gave up 4 bases, with 8 bases separating them. The length of the CDR3 is 12 residues. The CDR3 DNA follows: TGTGCCAGCAGGATCAGTGCAGATACGCAGTATTTT. Its protein is CASRISADTQYF.

The CDR3 bases are TGTGCCAGCAGCTATCGGACAGGGACCTACGAGCAGTACTTC. Encoded protein: CASSYRTGTYEQYF. The chain recombines TRBV5-6 with TRBJ2-7, with TRBD1 matching 8 bases. The CDR3 consists of 14 residues. V was clipped by 3 bases and J by 2 bases; unmatched bases: 4. In germline, CDR1 is SGHDT, CDR2 YYEEEE. The full variable domain, completed using reference TRBV5-6 and TRBJ2-7, is DAGVTQSPTHLIKTRGQQVTLRCSPKSGHDTVSWYQQALGQGPQFIFQYYEEEERQRGNFPDRFSGHQFPNYSSELNVNALLLGDSALYLCASSYRTGTYEQYFGPGTRLTVT.